This TCR beta chain was captured by sequencing in a study of blood T cell repertoires in COVID-19. Across the study: The origin of the acute and convalescent COVID-19 samples was the United States, Italy and Spain. PBMCs, B-cell-depleted T cells, or T cells were the source of the cDNA or gDNA that made up the material.

The table lists this clone with a count of one. As processed by the authors: Reference gene primer amplification gave nucleated cell count estimates. The data were produced by immunoSEQ multiplex PCR, yet TCRdb's version contains in-frame clones alone and is incomplete. Clone size and the V and J calls come from that table; the DNA yielded D and trimming. Here the sample spans more than 250,000 clones, approximately 85% being singletons. The germline V gene encodes CDR1 SGHTA and CDR2 FQGTGA. Germline trimming cut 5 bases from V and 8 bases from J; bases unmatched to any gene: 9. This CDR3 comprises 14 residues.

The sequence came from a man aged 25 to 40 who had recovered from COVID-19. The J gene is TRBJ1-3, the V gene TRBV7-3, with TRBD1 matching over 7 bases. The material sequenced was PBMCs or T cells enriched from blood (not recorded which). In nucleotides, the CDR3 is TGTGCCAGCAGCCCAGGACAGGTCGGGGACACCATATATTTT. Its protein product is CASSPGQVGDTIYF.